This T cell receptor (beta chain) was obtained from a study of blood T cell repertoires in COVID-19 (TCRdb year 2020). For context, the study as a whole: The collaborator samples originated in the United States, Italy and Spain and spanned the acute and convalescent phases of COVID-19. Nearly every sample came with metadata listing a de-identified subject ID, COVID-19 status, age in years and sex. The dataset comprised deeply sampled blood TCRbeta repertoires from subjects exposed to, actively infected with, or recovered from COVID-19. Samples came from the ongoing ImmuneRACE study (first 160 participants) plus 1,254 subjects from 6 global collaborators. The prospective study material was composed of cDNA or gDNA derived from T cells, B-cell-depleted T cells, or PBMCs. Where HLA class I and class II types were available, the types were taken from metadata supplied by the sample provider, not from assay-based typing. A freely available public database, intended as a resource for researchers studying the immune response to SARS-CoV-2, is where the repertoires were released.

The full study reports these points: Clinical and demographic metadata were provided uncurated, with the amount varying by source and participant.

The immunoSEQ Assay, a bias-controlled multiplex PCR, was used to amplify TCRbeta CDR3 regions from genomic DNA. As for the authors' bioinformatics: The number of nucleated cells in each sample was estimated from the amplification of reference gene primers within the assay. To quantify the absolute abundance of each unique TCRbeta CDR3 rearrangement, sequence reads were collapsed and filtered. For each sample, productive Simpson clonality was calculated by taking the square root of Simpson's diversity index across productive rearrangements. Not all clones reach the TCRdb copy of this immuneACCESS table, which keeps in-frame sequences only. Checked studies attribute under half of the gap to unresolved V genes and leave the rest unexplained. V and J calls and clone size follow that table, whereas D and trimming were derived from the DNA. In all, the sample holds around 200,000 clones, and around 83% of those were seen once. The ten biggest clones cover under 3% of the sample.

Whole blood was collected in K2EDTA tubes by collaborating institutions according to the institutions' own protocols. For TCRbeta analysis, collaborator samples were shipped as frozen whole blood, as isolated PBMCs, or as DNA extracted from either sample type. V and J lose 5 bases and 1 base, and a span of 14 bases separates them. As encoded in the germline V gene, CDR1 is MNHEY while CDR2 is SVGAGI. The CDR3 holds 15 amino acids from the cysteine to the phenylalanine. Only the CDR3 part of the read is kept: 45 bases, read in frame from the first base. This clone was picked up one time. Its target antigen remains unknown. No base quality information exists; no much larger clone differs at one position.

The TCR comes from a man between 45 and 60 years old with active or convalescent COVID-19. The specimen was peripheral blood. The V and J segments used are TRBV6-5 and TRBJ2-5; no D gene is confidently identified. The sequenced DNA is TGTGCCAGCAGTCCAGCGAGAGCCCCCCAAGAGACCCAGTACTTC. This codes for CASSPARAPQETQYF.